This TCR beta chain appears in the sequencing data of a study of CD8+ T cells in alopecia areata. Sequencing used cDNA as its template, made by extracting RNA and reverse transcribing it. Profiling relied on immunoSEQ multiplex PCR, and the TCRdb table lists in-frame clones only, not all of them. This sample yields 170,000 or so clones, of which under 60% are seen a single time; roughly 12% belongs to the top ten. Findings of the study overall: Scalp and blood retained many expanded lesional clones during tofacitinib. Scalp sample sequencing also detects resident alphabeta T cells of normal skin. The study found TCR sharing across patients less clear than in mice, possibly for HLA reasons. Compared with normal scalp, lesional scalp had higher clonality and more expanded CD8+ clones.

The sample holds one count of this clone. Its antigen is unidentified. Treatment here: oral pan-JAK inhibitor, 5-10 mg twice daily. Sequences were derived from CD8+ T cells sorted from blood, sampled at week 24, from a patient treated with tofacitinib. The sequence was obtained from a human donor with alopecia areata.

The CDR3 is CSVARADGTGARNTIYF. CDR3 nucleotide sequence: TGCAGCGTTGCCCGCGCCGACGGAACAGGAGCTCGTAACACCATATATTTT. The chain employs TRBV29-1 and TRBJ1-3; weak D call: TRBD1 (5 bases). Trimming took 4 bases from V and 7 from J, leaving 26 bases between them. Germline V gene lookup returns CDR1 SQVTM and CDR2 ANQGSEA. This CDR3 has 17 residues.